The clone carrying this T cell receptor beta chain has ten or more counts. Its antigen is not known. This specimen comes from a study of T-cell memory formation after mild COVID-19. Study information: TCR clusters largely stayed donor specific. Study findings and constraints: Clones contracting over day 15 to 85 were CD4/CD8 balanced, with later expanders leaning CD4+. The appearance of some responding clones in pre-infection memory suggested that cross-reactive memory joined.

TCRdb reanalysed the 5' RACE reads using MiXCR and keeps one entry per CDR3 protein. The repertoire holds hundreds of thousands of distinct CDR3 sequences, with roughly 18% as singletons. This clonotype was sampled from a man younger than 30 who had mild COVID-19 (a few samples of this study predate the infection). Cell type and time point are not known. The sequencing sample was made of PBMCs or a T cell subset sorted from them (not recorded which).

Written as DNA, the CDR3 is TGTGCCAGCAGTTACCGCGGGGGGGGTGGCACTGAAGCTTTCTTT. Amino acid sequence: CASSYRGGGGTEAFF. The V and J genes are TRBV6-5 and TRBJ1-1; D perhaps matches TRBD1 (5 bases). Germline values: CDR1 MNHEY, CDR2 SVGAGI. This CDR3 is built from 15 residues. V was shortened by 2 bases and J by 4 bases, with 14 bases between the two germline ends.